This T cell receptor beta chain was identified during a study of T cell responses to AZD1222 COVID-19 vaccine. General observations from the study: Repertoires in all cases were sampled only once the peak T cell response had passed. Reportedly, close to half of spike-specific TCRs are directed against unmutated variant regions. The study identified only 6 or 7 AZD1222 recipients as seropositive at baseline.

Only in-frame clones appear in the TCRdb table, and some are missing; sequencing was by immunoSEQ multiplex PCR. The sample records 90,000 to 130,000 clones, roughly 86% being singletons. Of note for this clone: Its antigen is unknown.

The source was peripheral blood, collected on day 0 of AZD1222 vaccination. This TCR was recovered from an adult in good health.

CDR3: CASSPVVAYNEQFF. CDR3 in DNA: TGTGCCAGCAGCCCGGTGGTAGCTTACAATGAGCAGTTCTTC. The chain employs TRBV3-1 (or the pseudogene TRBV3-2) and TRBJ2-1; unclear D gene. Deletions cut 4 bases from V and 4 bases from J, with 11 bases between. Germline V lookup: CDR1 LGHDT, CDR2 YNNKEL (reference sequence). CDR3 length equals 14 residues.